A selection of T cell receptor beta chains follows, all from one sample in a study of blood T cell repertoires in COVID-19. Produced via immunoSEQ multiplex PCR; TCRdb's table is partial and in-frame only. The data show some 250,000 clones, approximately 91% seen once. Sequenced sample: PBMCs or T cells enriched from blood (not recorded which). The source of these receptors is a woman in her 40s with acute COVID-19. The CDR3 runs from the conserved cysteine through the conserved F or W. Fields, in order: CDR3 DNA, CDR3 protein, clone size, V gene, J gene, D gene, CDR3 length. D genes are given only for firm matches. Clone size is not always given. Where it is, it says once, few, many or a class for expanded clones.

CDR3 DNA: TGTGCCAGCAGTTTAGCAGGGTACACCGGGGAGCTGTTTTTT; CDR3 protein: CASSLAGYTGELFF; clone size: -; V gene: TRBV27; J gene: TRBJ2-2; D gene: -; CDR3 length: 14
CDR3 DNA: TGTGCCAGCAGCCAGGCCACGGGACTAGCGGGAGTGACCCAGTACTTC; CDR3 protein: CASSQATGLAGVTQYF; clone size: -; V gene: TRBV3-1/TRBV3-2; J gene: TRBJ2-5; D gene: TRBD2; CDR3 length: 16
CDR3 DNA: TGTGCCAGCAGGTTTACTAGCGGGACGACAGATACGCAGTATTTT; CDR3 protein: CASRFTSGTTDTQYF; clone size: -; V gene: TRBV7-2; J gene: TRBJ2-3; D gene: TRBD2; CDR3 length: 15
CDR3 DNA: TGTGCCAGCAGCCGGGGACTAGTGGCTCCGTTCTTC; CDR3 protein: CASSRGLVAPFF; clone size: -; V gene: TRBV7-8; J gene: TRBJ2-1; D gene: TRBD2; CDR3 length: 12
CDR3 DNA: TGTGCCAGCAGCCAGTCACTCTACAGGGACGGAGAGACCCAGTACTTC; CDR3 protein: CASSQSLYRDGETQYF; clone size: -; V gene: TRBV3-1/TRBV3-2; J gene: TRBJ2-5; D gene: -; CDR3 length: 16
CDR3 DNA: TGCGCCAGCAGCTTGGCACGACTAGGGGACTATGGCTACACCTTC; CDR3 protein: CASSLARLGDYGYTF; clone size: -; V gene: TRBV5-1; J gene: TRBJ1-2; D gene: -; CDR3 length: 15
CDR3 DNA: TGTGCCAGCAGCTTTTTCTCTAGCGGGGAAAAAGAGACCCAGTACTTC; CDR3 protein: CASSFFSSGEKETQYF; clone size: -; V gene: TRBV7-9; J gene: TRBJ2-5; D gene: TRBD2; CDR3 length: 16
CDR3 DNA: TGTGCCAGTAGTATAAGTTCGGGACAGGGCCTCTACAATGAGCAGTTCTTC; CDR3 protein: CASSISSGQGLYNEQFF; clone size: -; V gene: TRBV19; J gene: TRBJ2-1; D gene: TRBD1; CDR3 length: 17
CDR3 DNA: TGTGCCAGCAGAAAATCCGGGACAGGGTCCTACGAGCAGTACTTC; CDR3 protein: CASRKSGTGSYEQYF; clone size: -; V gene: TRBV6-5; J gene: TRBJ2-7; D gene: TRBD1; CDR3 length: 15
CDR3 DNA: TGTGCCAGCAGCGCGGGGGTATATAATTCACCCCTCCACTTT; CDR3 protein: CASSAGVYNSPLHF; clone size: -; V gene: TRBV9; J gene: TRBJ1-6; D gene: -; CDR3 length: 14
CDR3 DNA: TGTGCCAGCAGCCTCAACTCGGGGGAGACCCAGTACTTC; CDR3 protein: CASSLNSGETQYF; clone size: -; V gene: TRBV7-3; J gene: TRBJ2-5; D gene: -; CDR3 length: 13
CDR3 DNA: TGTGCCAGTAGTGCCCTCGGGTATCCTGAGTACTATGGCTACACCTTC; CDR3 protein: CASSALGYPEYYGYTF; clone size: -; V gene: TRBV19; J gene: TRBJ1-2; D gene: -; CDR3 length: 16
CDR3 DNA: TGTGCCAGCAGTTTATTGGGGCGGGGGAATGAGCAGTTCTTC; CDR3 protein: CASSLLGRGNEQFF; clone size: -; V gene: TRBV28; J gene: TRBJ2-1; D gene: TRBD2; CDR3 length: 14
CDR3 DNA: TGTGCCAGCAGGACTATCCCGGCACCCCTCCACTTT; CDR3 protein: CASRTIPAPLHF; clone size: once; V gene: TRBV6-5; J gene: TRBJ1-6; D gene: -; CDR3 length: 12
CDR3 DNA: TGTGCCTGGAGGGAAGCGGGGAACAAAGAGACCCAGTACTTC; CDR3 protein: CAWREAGNKETQYF; clone size: once; V gene: TRBV30; J gene: TRBJ2-5; D gene: TRBD2; CDR3 length: 14
CDR3 DNA: TGTGCCAGCAGCTTCAAATTCTCTGGAAACACCATATATTTT; CDR3 protein: CASSFKFSGNTIYF; clone size: -; V gene: TRBV7-9; J gene: TRBJ1-3; D gene: -; CDR3 length: 14
CDR3 DNA: TGTGCCAGCAGCCCTTCTAGTTCGAGCTCTGGAAACACCATATATTTT; CDR3 protein: CASSPSSSSSGNTIYF; clone size: -; V gene: TRBV4-2; J gene: TRBJ1-3; D gene: -; CDR3 length: 16
CDR3 DNA: TGTGCCAGCAGACCCGGACAGGGGATTAATAGCAATCAGCCCCAGCATTTT; CDR3 protein: CASRPGQGINSNQPQHF; clone size: -; V gene: TRBV2; J gene: TRBJ1-5; D gene: TRBD1; CDR3 length: 17